The rows below give T cell receptor beta chains drawn from one sample of a study of CD4+ T cells in melanoma. Assay used: immunoSEQ multiplex PCR; TCRdb lists only in-frame clones, some missing. This repertoire shows approximately 12,000 clones, 67% found once; its top ten account for about 12%. Sample: cells from a culture (not recorded whether cultured in vitro). The source of these receptors is a human donor with melanoma. The CDR3 runs from the conserved cysteine through the conserved F or W. The D gene is left open where the match is weak. Clone size is stated in some rows and not others, as once, few, many or a class when expanded.

.	once	TRBV20-1	TRBJ1-2	TGCAGTGCTCTACAGACAACTTGGTACACCTTC	CSALQTTWYTF
.	few	TRBV5-3	TRBJ1-6	TGTGCCAGAAGCATCCCCGGCAGGGTTGTATATTCACCCCTCCACTTT	CARSIPGRVVYSPLHF
.	.	TRBV19	TRBJ1-2	TGTGCCAGTAGTACGGCGAGGGGCGGACGTCACCGGGGGGGCTACACCTTC	CASSTARGGRHRGGYTF
TRBD1	.	TRBV5-1	TRBJ1-4	TGCGCCAGCAGCTCGCAGGGGGGGGGTGAAAAACTGTTTTTT	CASSSQGGGEKLFF
.	.	TRBV7-9	TRBJ2-7	TGTGCCAGCAGCTTAGGGGTTGGGTTCTTCTCCTACGAGCAGTACTTC	CASSLGVGFFSYEQYF
.	.	TRBV5-1	TRBJ2-4	TGCGCCAGCCACCGGGGCGGTGCAGGGAACGGCAAAAACATTCAGTACTTC	CASHRGGAGNGKNIQYF
TRBD1	.	TRBV25-1	TRBJ2-1	TGTGCCAGCAGCAACAGGGGGCAATATTGGAATGAGCAGTTCTTC	CASSNRGQYWNEQFF
.	.	TRBV5-6	TRBJ1-5	TGTGCCAGCAGCTCAGGACGGCTAGCCCGCAACAATCAGCCCCAGCATTTT	CASSSGRLARNNQPQHF
TRBD2	once	TRBV4-2	TRBJ2-1	TGTGCCAGCAGCCAAGATGGTCTCGATGTAGCGGGGGGGCGGTATGAGCAGTTCTTC	CASSQDGLDVAGGRYEQFF
.	.	TRBV6-5	TRBJ1-3	TGTGCCAGCAGTTACTCGCGCGGCTCTGGAAACACCATATATTTT	CASSYSRGSGNTIYF
TRBD1	.	TRBV7-8	TRBJ1-1	TGTGCCAGCAGCTTAGATGCCCGCCCCCGGACAGGGGGAAAAAGGGCTGAAGCTTTCTTT	CASSLDARPRTGGKRAEAFF
.	.	TRBV11-2	TRBJ2-1	TGTGCCAGCAGCCGTCTAAATGAGCAGTTCTTC	CASSRLNEQFF
.	.	TRBV5-1	TRBJ2-3	TGCGCCAGCAGCGTGGGCAGAGGGGACTCTTGGACAGATACGCAGTATTTT	CASSVGRGDSWTDTQYF
TRBD1	.	TRBV2	TRBJ2-7	TGTGCCAGCAAGACAGGGGGAGTTAGCTACGAGCAGTACTTC	CASKTGGVSYEQYF
.	few	TRBV2	TRBJ2-3	TGTGCCAGCAGTGAAGGTGGGGGGCCTGATACGCAGTATTTT	CASSEGGGPDTQYF
.	.	TRBV5-4	TRBJ1-2	TGTGCCAGCACCCAGGGGTTAGGCTATGGCTACACCTTC	CASTQGLGYGYTF
.	.	TRBV6-1	TRBJ2-1	TGTGCCAGCAGTGATTCTTTCTATGAGCAGTTCTTC	CASSDSFYEQFF
.	.	TRBV6-4	TRBJ2-3	TGTGCCAGCAGTGAACGGGGGGCCGTTCGGACGCAGTATTTT	CASSERGAVRTQYF
TRBD2	.	TRBV10-2	TRBJ2-1	TGCGCCAGCAGTAGACTAGCGGGGGGTAATGAGCAGTTCTTC	CASSRLAGGNEQFF
TRBD1	few	TRBV6-1	TRBJ1-1	TGTGCCAGCAGTGAAATCCGGGACAGGGGAGCTTTCTTT	CASSEIRDRGAFF
.	.	TRBV5-5	TRBJ1-2	TGTGCCAGCAGCTTTTTGGCTAACTATGGCTACACCTTC	CASSFLANYGYTF
.	.	TRBV10-3	TRBJ1-3	TGTGCCATCAGACCGCCGTCCGGAAACACCATATATTTT	CAIRPPSGNTIYF
.	.	TRBV6-5	TRBJ1-1	TGTGCCAGCAGTCTAGGGACGGATACTGAAGCTTTCTTT	CASSLGTDTEAFF